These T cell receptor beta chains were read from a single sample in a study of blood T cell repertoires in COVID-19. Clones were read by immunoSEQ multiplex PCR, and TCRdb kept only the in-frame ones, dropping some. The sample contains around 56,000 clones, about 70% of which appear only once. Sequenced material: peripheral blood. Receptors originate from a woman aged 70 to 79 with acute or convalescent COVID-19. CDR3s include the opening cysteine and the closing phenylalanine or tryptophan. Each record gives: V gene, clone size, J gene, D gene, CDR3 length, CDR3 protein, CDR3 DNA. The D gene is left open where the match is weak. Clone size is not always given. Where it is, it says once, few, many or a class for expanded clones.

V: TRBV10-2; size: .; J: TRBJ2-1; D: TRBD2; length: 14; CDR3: CASSESERGNEQFF; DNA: TGCGCCAGCAGTGAGTCTGAGCGGGGCAATGAGCAGTTCTTC
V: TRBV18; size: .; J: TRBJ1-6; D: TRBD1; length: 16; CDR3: CASSPNRGAFNSPLHF; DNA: TGTGCCAGCTCACCAAACAGGGGGGCTTTCAATTCACCCCTCCACTTT
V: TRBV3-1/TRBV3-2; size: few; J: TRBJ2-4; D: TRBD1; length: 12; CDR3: CASSRQGNIQYF; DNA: TGTGCCAGCAGCCGACAGGGGAACATTCAGTACTTC
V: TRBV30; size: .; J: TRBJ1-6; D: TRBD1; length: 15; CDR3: CAWRAPGQHNSPLHF; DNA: TGTGCCTGGCGTGCGCCGGGACAGCATAATTCACCCCTCCACTTT
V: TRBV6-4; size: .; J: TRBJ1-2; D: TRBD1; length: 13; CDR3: CASRPGQSYGYTF; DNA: TGTGCCAGCAGGCCGGGACAGTCCTATGGCTACACCTTC
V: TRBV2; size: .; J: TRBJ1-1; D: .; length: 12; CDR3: CASSPINTEAFF; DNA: TGTGCCAGCAGTCCCATCAACACTGAAGCTTTCTTT
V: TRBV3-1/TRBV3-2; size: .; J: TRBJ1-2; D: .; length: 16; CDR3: CASSQGQTGAYYGYTF; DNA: TGTGCCAGCAGCCAAGGCCAGACAGGCGCATACTATGGCTACACCTTC
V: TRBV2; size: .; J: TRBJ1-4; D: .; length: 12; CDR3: CASSRDRSGLFF; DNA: TGTGCCAGCAGTCGAGACAGGTCTGGCCTGTTTTTT
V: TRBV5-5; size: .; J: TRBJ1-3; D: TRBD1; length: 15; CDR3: CASSRSGGSGNTIYF; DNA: TGTGCCAGCAGCAGATCAGGGGGTTCTGGAAACACCATATATTTT
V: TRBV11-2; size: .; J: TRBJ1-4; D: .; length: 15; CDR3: CASSLRPPSGEKLFF; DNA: TGTGCCAGCAGCTTAAGGCCACCATCGGGTGAAAAACTGTTTTTT
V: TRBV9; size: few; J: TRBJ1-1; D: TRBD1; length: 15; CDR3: CASSAGTGAYTEAFF; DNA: TGTGCCAGCAGCGCTGGGACAGGGGCTTACACTGAAGCTTTCTTT
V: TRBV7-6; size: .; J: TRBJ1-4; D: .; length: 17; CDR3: CASSLGGGRQHNEKLFF; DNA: TGTGCCAGCAGCTTAGGGGGGGGTCGACAGCATAATGAAAAACTGTTTTTT
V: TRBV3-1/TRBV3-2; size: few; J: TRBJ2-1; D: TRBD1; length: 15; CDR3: CASSGQGILFGEQFF; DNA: TGTGCCAGCAGCGGACAGGGGATTTTGTTCGGTGAGCAGTTCTTC
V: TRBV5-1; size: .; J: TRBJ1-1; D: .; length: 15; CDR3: CASSLDGARGTEAFF; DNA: TGCGCCAGCAGCTTGGATGGGGCCCGAGGAACTGAAGCTTTCTTT
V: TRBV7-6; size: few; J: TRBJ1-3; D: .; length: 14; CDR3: CASSENPSGNTIYF; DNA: TGTGCCAGCAGCGAGAACCCCTCTGGAAACACCATATATTTT
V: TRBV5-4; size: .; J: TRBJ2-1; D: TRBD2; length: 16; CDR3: CASSLALAGGFREQFF; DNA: TGTGCCAGCAGCTTGGCCCTAGCGGGGGGTTTCAGGGAGCAGTTCTTC
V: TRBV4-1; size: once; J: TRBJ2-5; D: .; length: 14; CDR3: CASSQGGGQETQYF; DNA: TGCGCCAGCAGCCAAGGAGGGGGCCAAGAGACCCAGTACTTC